This T cell receptor (beta chain) was observed in a study of a mutant IDH1 vaccine in newly diagnosed glioma. The time point: week 47, end of study. Alongside topical imiquimod, each dose of vaccine comprised 300 ug of mutant IDH1 20-mer peptide. Comment on this clone: Antigen unknown.

Profiled with immunoSEQ multiplex PCR; TCRdb holds only in-frame clones, not every one. The repertoire has 50,000 to 65,000 clones, around four fifths of them found once; the top ten carry approximately 3.4%. Sequences were derived from PBMCs, sampled from a glioma patient whose treatment included an IDH1 peptide vaccine. The source of this sequence is a woman between 45 and 65 years old with glioma.

CDR3 sequence (DNA): TGCGCCAGCAGCTCGGGGACAGAACGAATGCCCTACGAGCAGTACTTC. The encoded protein is CASSSGTERMPYEQYF. The V and J genes are TRBV5-1 and TRBJ2-7, with 7 bases aligning to TRBD1. This CDR3 has 16 residues. V lost 3 bases, J lost 2 bases, and 11 bases stayed unmatched. CDR1 is SGHRS, CDR2 YFSETQ, per germline.